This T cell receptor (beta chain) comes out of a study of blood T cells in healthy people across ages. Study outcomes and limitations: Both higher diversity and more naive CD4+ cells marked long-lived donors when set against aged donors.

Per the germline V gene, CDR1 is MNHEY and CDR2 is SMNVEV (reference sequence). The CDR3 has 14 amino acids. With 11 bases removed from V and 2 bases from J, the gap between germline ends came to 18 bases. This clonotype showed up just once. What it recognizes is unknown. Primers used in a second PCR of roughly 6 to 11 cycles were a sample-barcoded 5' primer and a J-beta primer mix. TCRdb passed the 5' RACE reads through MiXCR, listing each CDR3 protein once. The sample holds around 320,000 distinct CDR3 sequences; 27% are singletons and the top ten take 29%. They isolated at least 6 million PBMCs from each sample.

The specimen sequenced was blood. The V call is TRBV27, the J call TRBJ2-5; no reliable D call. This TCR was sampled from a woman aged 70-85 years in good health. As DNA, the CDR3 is TGTGCCCCCAGACCGGACGGGTGTCAAGAGACCCAGTACTTC. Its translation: CAPRPDGCQETQYF.